This T cell receptor beta chain was recovered during a study of blood T cells in healthy people across ages. A second about 7 to 12 cycle PCR used barcoded and J-beta primers. Each CDR3 protein is one row after TCRdb ran MiXCR on the 5' RACE reads. The sample consists of over 1.5 million distinct CDR3 sequences, 49% of them appearing once. The CDR3 runs to 13 residues. Germline assignment: CDR1 SGHRS and CDR2 YFSETQ. The receptor comes from a woman between 35 and 50 years old in good health. The sample was blood. The chain uses TRBV5-1 and TRBJ2-7; D is uncertain. The closer fit of TRBJ2-5 to the DNA end suggests the J call may be wrong. The CDR3 reads CASSFTPEETQYF. CDR3 DNA sequence: TGCGCCAGCAGCTTCACGCCAGAAGAGACCCAGTACTTC.